This is a list of T cell receptor beta chains from one sample in a study of blood T cell repertoires in COVID-19. Repertoires were generated with immunoSEQ multiplex PCR, while TCRdb's copy carries only in-frame clones and drops some. The data show over 20,000 clones, less than 85% seen once. Sequencing used peripheral blood. The receptor source for this set is a human donor in a cohort sampled during active COVID-19. The CDR3 runs from the conserved cysteine through the conserved F or W. A D gene is named only where the DNA matches it firmly.

CDR3aa: CASSLAAGTDTQYF
j_gene: TRBJ2-3
len: 14
d_gene: .
v_gene: TRBV11-3

CDR3aa: CAWSTGTGGYGYTF
j_gene: TRBJ1-2
len: 14
d_gene: TRBD1
v_gene: TRBV30

CDR3aa: CASSTNRVGRKTQYF
j_gene: TRBJ2-5
len: 15
d_gene: .
v_gene: TRBV28

CDR3aa: CASSHLSGVTHSNEQFF
j_gene: TRBJ2-1
len: 17
d_gene: .
v_gene: TRBV14

CDR3aa: CASSSTATPPVTQYF
j_gene: TRBJ2-3
len: 15
d_gene: .
v_gene: TRBV7-6

CDR3aa: CATSDPSAGGYEQYF
j_gene: TRBJ2-7
len: 15
d_gene: .
v_gene: TRBV24-1

CDR3aa: CASSITGGSGGTEAFF
j_gene: TRBJ1-1
len: 16
d_gene: TRBD1
v_gene: TRBV19

CDR3aa: CASSQVTSGAEQYF
j_gene: TRBJ2-7
len: 14
d_gene: TRBD2
v_gene: TRBV14

CDR3aa: CASSLDYPAYNEQFF
j_gene: TRBJ2-1
len: 15
d_gene: .
v_gene: TRBV27

CDR3aa: CASSQTGGPYEQYF
j_gene: TRBJ2-7
len: 14
d_gene: .
v_gene: TRBV9

CDR3aa: CSVTSGRGDTQYF
j_gene: TRBJ2-3
len: 13
d_gene: TRBD2
v_gene: TRBV29-1

CDR3aa: CASSVAGDGYNEQFF
j_gene: TRBJ2-1
len: 15
d_gene: TRBD2
v_gene: TRBV7-9

CDR3aa: CASSMPYIEGQETQYF
j_gene: TRBJ2-5
len: 16
d_gene: .
v_gene: TRBV19

CDR3aa: CASRDRIANTGELFF
j_gene: TRBJ2-2
len: 15
d_gene: TRBD1
v_gene: TRBV19

CDR3aa: CASGPRQGGVQETQYF
j_gene: TRBJ2-5
len: 16
d_gene: TRBD1
v_gene: TRBV5-1

CDR3aa: CASSLRRLAGYNEQFF
j_gene: TRBJ2-1
len: 16
d_gene: TRBD2
v_gene: TRBV27

CDR3aa: CAWNGDRNTEAFF
j_gene: TRBJ1-1
len: 13
d_gene: TRBD1
v_gene: TRBV30

CDR3aa: CSVESSGSTDTQYF
j_gene: TRBJ2-3
len: 14
d_gene: .
v_gene: TRBV29-1

CDR3aa: CASSYIPGSQNEQYF
j_gene: TRBJ2-7
len: 15
d_gene: .
v_gene: TRBV6-5

CDR3aa: CASSISGGSSYNEQFF
j_gene: TRBJ2-1
len: 16
d_gene: .
v_gene: TRBV19

CDR3aa: CASSLVGRTSRKETQYF
j_gene: TRBJ2-5
len: 17
d_gene: TRBD2
v_gene: TRBV11-2

CDR3aa: CASSPGQGNEKLFF
j_gene: TRBJ1-4
len: 14
d_gene: TRBD1
v_gene: TRBV7-9

CDR3aa: CASNRVLAGGSEDEQFF
j_gene: TRBJ2-1
len: 17
d_gene: TRBD2
v_gene: TRBV5-1

CDR3aa: CSAGQGWVVANTEAFF
j_gene: TRBJ1-1
len: 16
d_gene: TRBD1
v_gene: TRBV29-1

CDR3aa: CASSPRREQFF
j_gene: TRBJ2-1
len: 11
d_gene: .
v_gene: TRBV11-2

CDR3aa: CASSPASGNSPLHF
j_gene: TRBJ1-6
len: 14
d_gene: .
v_gene: TRBV18

CDR3aa: CATSPGQGSYNEQFF
j_gene: TRBJ2-1
len: 15
d_gene: TRBD1
v_gene: TRBV15

CDR3aa: CASSPRSGRRGETQYF
j_gene: TRBJ2-5
len: 16
d_gene: .
v_gene: TRBV28

CDR3aa: CAISDLRREENYGYTF
j_gene: TRBJ1-2
len: 16
d_gene: .
v_gene: TRBV10-3

CDR3aa: CASRPSTGGESYEQYF
j_gene: TRBJ2-7
len: 16
d_gene: TRBD1
v_gene: TRBV19

CDR3aa: CASSLALAGVGEQFF
j_gene: TRBJ2-1
len: 15
d_gene: TRBD2
v_gene: TRBV11-2

CDR3aa: CASSLEGQGGIGYTF
j_gene: TRBJ1-2
len: 15
d_gene: TRBD1
v_gene: TRBV5-1

CDR3aa: CASSPRGLVGQETQYF
j_gene: TRBJ2-5
len: 16
d_gene: TRBD2
v_gene: TRBV13

CDR3aa: CASSYGLAGYNEQFF
j_gene: TRBJ2-1
len: 15
d_gene: TRBD2
v_gene: TRBV6-6

CDR3aa: CASSNQTHRDRAYEQYF
j_gene: TRBJ2-7
len: 17
d_gene: TRBD1
v_gene: TRBV7-9

CDR3aa: CASSIDGTPRAEQFF
j_gene: TRBJ2-1
len: 15
d_gene: .
v_gene: TRBV19

CDR3aa: CASSIDLPSHSGNTIYF
j_gene: TRBJ1-3
len: 17
d_gene: .
v_gene: TRBV19

CDR3aa: CAISGQDSEQYF
j_gene: TRBJ2-7
len: 12
d_gene: .
v_gene: TRBV10-3

CDR3aa: CASSVESMNTEAFF
j_gene: TRBJ1-1
len: 14
d_gene: .
v_gene: TRBV2

CDR3aa: CASSLGRLSTDTQYF
j_gene: TRBJ2-3
len: 15
d_gene: .
v_gene: TRBV5-8

CDR3aa: CAWSRGGGNQPQHF
j_gene: TRBJ1-5
len: 14
d_gene: .
v_gene: TRBV30

CDR3aa: CASSFSSGKYNEQFF
j_gene: TRBJ2-1
len: 15
d_gene: TRBD2
v_gene: TRBV27

CDR3aa: CASSVEQGARGGYTF
j_gene: TRBJ1-2
len: 15
d_gene: TRBD1
v_gene: TRBV9

CDR3aa: CATSRQGEGYNEQFF
j_gene: TRBJ2-1
len: 15
d_gene: TRBD1
v_gene: TRBV15

CDR3aa: CASSLEWQGGNYGYTF
j_gene: TRBJ1-2
len: 16
d_gene: TRBD1
v_gene: TRBV11-2